These 32 T cell receptor beta chains were all obtained from the same sample, sequenced in a study of T cell clonality in common variable immunodeficiency. Using immunoSEQ multiplex PCR, the repertoire was profiled, and TCRdb retains in-frame clones only, with some absent. The sample shows tens of thousands of clones, none of them appearing just once. The sample comprised peripheral blood mononuclear cells. The receptor source for this set is a person aged 18 to 70 in good health.

Many counts were recorded for this clone. Sequencing ends 3 residues short of the CDR3 end; the germline J gene provides the rest. The chain uses TRBV4-2 and TRBJ2-1, with 15 bases lining up with TRBD2. J gave up 1 base and V 4 bases, and 14 bases lay outside the gene matches. In germline, CDR1 is LGHNA, CDR2 YNFKEQ. The CDR3 has 21 amino acids. The CDR3 region is CASSPPPGLAGGLLSYNEQFF. CDR3 DNA, as far as it was read: TGTGCCAGCAGCCCTCCACCGGGACTAGCGGGAGGCCTCCTGTCCTACAATGAG.

This clone was detected many times. The CDR3: CASSLVLAGSIQYF. The part of the CDR3 DNA that was read is TGTGCCAGCAGCTTAGTCCTAGCGGGCAGCATT. This chain joins TRBV7-2 and TRBJ2-4; 8 bases map to TRBD2. The read ends 3 residues before the CDR3 terminus; that terminus is restored from the germline J gene. Germline V gives CDR1 SGHTA, CDR2 FQGNSA. The CDR3 has 14 amino acids. Germline trimming cut 1 base from V and 9 bases from J; bases unmatched to any gene: 5.

Concerning this clone itself: Read sequence stops 3 residues before the CDR3 end, and the germline J gene provides the missing end. The J gene is TRBJ1-2, the V gene TRBV7-2; 9 bases fit TRBD1. Unmatched junction bases numbered 5, after V lost 5 bases and J lost 4 bases. Germline V lookup: CDR1 SGHTA, CDR2 FQGNSA. CDR3 length: 14 residues. CDR3 DNA, as far as it was read: TGTGCCAGCAGCCCTGGACAGGGGATCTATGGC. It yields the protein CASSPGQGIYG. The complete CDR3 reads CASSPGQGIYGYTF.

With regard to this clone: The observed sequence ends 3 residues before the CDR3 terminus, with the missing tail filled in from the germline J gene. The chain uses TRBV11-3 and TRBJ2-3, with 8 bases aligning to TRBD2. J was trimmed by 4 bases and V by 5 bases; bases with no gene match: 5. CDR3 length equals 14 residues. Germline V gene data show CDR1 as SGHNT and CDR2 as YENEEA. This CDR3 reads CASSPGGGADTQYF. The DNA read from the CDR3 is TGTGCCAGCAGCCCCGGGGGGGGAGCAGATACG.

This clone was counted ten times or more. The read ends 3 residues early relative to the CDR3; the germline J gene fills the gap. The chain couples TRBV20-1 to TRBJ2-7; TRBD2 aligns across 7 bases. Unmatched junction bases numbered 8, after V lost 5 bases and J lost 1 base. CDR3 size: 14 residues. Looked up from germline, CDR1 is DFQATT and CDR2 is SNEGSKA (reference sequence). This CDR3 is CSAQIAGASYEQYF. The covered CDR3 bases are TGCAGTGCTCAAATAGCGGGCGCTTCCTACGAG.

In this sample, this clone turned up a few times. The read ends 3 residues shy of where the CDR3 ends; the end is completed using the germline J gene. V is TRBV5-6 and J is TRBJ2-3; no firm D call. Germline-derived CDR1 and CDR2 are SGHDT and YYEEEE. This CDR3 has 14 amino acids. The sequenced part of the CDR3 DNA is TGTGCCAGCAGCTTGATAGGGCAGCAAGAGACG. It yields the protein CASSLIGQQET. The entire CDR3 reads CASSLIGQQETQYF.

This clone is classed as medium-sized. The CDR3 end falls 3 residues outside the read, so it is completed with the germline J gene. The chain employs TRBV4-1 and TRBJ1-4, with a weak D call TRBD1 (6 bases). The CDR3 length is 12 residues. Germline V CDR1 and CDR2: MGHRA, YSYEKL. V was trimmed by 6 bases and J by 8 bases, leaving 10 bases between them. CDR3 bases read: TGCGCCAGCAGTCAGGGGACGGAAAAA. It codes for CASSQGTEK. The CDR3 in its entirety is CASSQGTEKLFF.

This clone was seen repeatedly, ten times or more. The read terminates 3 residues before the CDR3 end, so the remaining end is supplied by the germline J gene. The chain links TRBV5-1 to TRBJ2-2; possible D gene TRBD1, 5 bases. Germline V gene data show CDR1 as SGHRS and CDR2 as YFSETQ. The V gene lost 0 bases and the J gene lost 3 bases, with 12 bases spanning the gap. The CDR3 has 16 amino acids. CDR3 DNA, as far as it was read: TGCGCCAGCAGCTTGGTTTCAGGGATGGACACCGGGGAG. Its protein is CASSLVSGMDTGE. In full, the CDR3 reads CASSLVSGMDTGELFF.

This clone was seen ten or more times. The CDR3 goes on 3 residues after the read ends, and that part is filled in from the germline J gene. This sequence joins TRBV5-5 and TRBJ2-2; no reliable D call. Germline V gene lookup returns CDR1 SGHKS and CDR2 YYEKEE (reference sequence). The CDR3 contains 14 residues. V was shortened by 0 bases and J by 6 bases, with 9 bases between the two germline ends. The DNA read from the CDR3 is TGTGCCAGCAGCTTGGAGGTGCTCTCCGGGGAG. Amino acid sequence: CASSLEVLSGE. The whole CDR3 sequence is CASSLEVLSGELFF.

This clone was seen only a few times. From the germline J gene comes the end of the CDR3, since the read stops 3 residues before it. The chain couples TRBV7-9 to TRBJ1-1; the D gene is possibly TRBD1 (5 bases). Trimming left V 6 bases short and J 3 bases short, with 14 bases between. This CDR3 region has 14 residues. CDR1 and CDR2 from the germline V gene are SEHNR and FQNEAQ (reference sequence). The CDR3 protein is CASSFTGQDTEAFF. CDR3 DNA, as far as it was read: TGTGCCAGCAGTTTTACAGGTCAAGACACTGAA.

On this clone: The read comes to an end 3 residues before the CDR3 does, leaving the germline J gene to fill in the end. The chain couples TRBV19 to TRBJ2-3, with TRBD1 matching over 7 bases. CDR1 and CDR2 (germline): LNHDA, SQIVND (reference sequence). CDR3 size: 13 residues. The covered CDR3 bases are TGTGCCAGTAGCGGACAGGTCCAAGAGGCG. Encoded protein: CASSGQVQEA. The full CDR3 protein reads CASSGQVQEAQYF.

This clone occurred many times. Read data end 3 residues before the CDR3 end; the end is taken from the germline J gene. V gene TRBV11-3 combines with J gene TRBJ1-1, with unresolved D. V lost 0 bases and J 3 bases, leaving 5 bases between the germline ends. This CDR3 spans 13 amino acids. CDR1 SGHNT and CDR2 YENEEA come from the germline V gene. The CDR3 reads CASSLDRDTEAFF. The CDR3 bases that were read are TGTGCCAGCAGCTTAGATCGGGACACTGAA.

This clone was counted many times. The DNA ends 3 residues before the CDR3 does, and the rest of the CDR3 is filled in from the germline J gene. This chain uses TRBV30 with TRBJ1-1; D gene ambiguous. The CDR3 sequence is 15 residues long. V was trimmed by 0 bases and J by 1 base, leaving 12 bases between them. Germline V gene sequence: CDR1 GTSNPN, CDR2 SVGIG (reference sequence). This CDR3 reads CAWSVLETGNTEAFF. CDR3 DNA (partial): TGTGCCTGGAGTGTCCTTGAAACGGGGAACACTGAA.

This clone was detected ten times or more. The read finishes 3 residues shy of the CDR3 end, and the germline J gene is used to complete it. The genes are TRBV20-1 and TRBJ1-2; D is perhaps TRBD1 (5 bases). In germline, CDR1 is DFQATT, CDR2 SNEGSKA (reference sequence). The CDR3 is 15 residues long. The CDR3 here is CSARPPGGTVEGYTF. The CDR3 DNA, read in part, is TGCAGTGCTAGGCCCCCGGGGGGTACCGTTGAGGGC.

This clone occurred many times. The read is 3 residues too short to cover the CDR3 end, so that end is filled in from the germline J gene. The chain links TRBV30 to TRBJ2-7; a weak D match, TRBD2 (7 bases). Germline loops: CDR1 GTSNPN, CDR2 SVGIG (reference sequence). Deletions cut 0 bases from V and 6 bases from J, with 15 bases between. The CDR3 loop spans 14 amino acids. Here the CDR3 reads CAWSVGGGVGEQYF. CDR3 DNA (partial): TGTGCCTGGAGTGTAGGGGGAGGGGTGGGCGAG.

This clone was counted at least ten times. With the read ending 3 residues before the CDR3 end, the germline J gene is used to fill in that end. V is TRBV7-3 and J is TRBJ1-1; no clear D. The CDR3 is 15 amino acids. Germline lookup yields CDR1 SGHTA and CDR2 FQGTGA. V lost 1 base, J lost 1 base, and 10 bases lay in between. Partial CDR3 DNA: TGTGCCAGCAGCTTAAACGGCAGGCCGAACACTGAA. Amino acid sequence: CASSLNGRPNTE. Given in full, the CDR3 is CASSLNGRPNTEAFF.

A remark on this clone: From the germline J gene comes the end of the CDR3, since the read stops 3 residues before it. The gene calls are TRBV20-1 and TRBJ1-1; possible D gene TRBD1, 6 bases. The CDR3 has 13 residues. Trimming removed 5 bases from V and 0 bases from J, with 10 bases in between. Germline V gene lookup returns CDR1 DFQATT and CDR2 SNEGSKA (reference sequence). Incomplete CDR3 DNA: TGCAGTGCTGCGACAGGACTGAACACTGAA. Encoded protein: CSAATGLNTE. The whole CDR3 sequence is CSAATGLNTEAFF.

This clone came up a few times. Other DNA sequences in this specimen translate into the identical CDR3. CDR3 amino acids: CASSLETGAIYF. The DNA read from the CDR3 is TGTGCCAGCAGCTTAGAAACGGGTGCT. The rearrangement joins TRBV7-9 to TRBJ1-3; D is undetermined. The sequence runs out 3 residues before the end of the CDR3; the remainder is reconstructed from the germline J gene. Germline CDR1 SEHNR, CDR2 FQNEAQ (reference sequence). This CDR3 region has 12 residues.

This clone occurred many times. The read ends 3 residues shy of where the CDR3 ends; the end is completed using the germline J gene. The chain carries TRBV7-9 and TRBJ2-3; TRBD1 agrees at 7 bases. From germline, CDR1 is SEHNR and CDR2 FQNEAQ (reference sequence). V lost 5 bases, J lost 0 bases, and 2 bases stayed unmatched. The CDR3 spans 14 residues. The CDR3 region is CASSQGQSTDTQYF. CDR3 bases read: TGTGCCAGCAGCCAGGGACAGAGCACAGATACG.

This clone was detected ten times or more. The CDR3 end falls 3 residues outside the read, so it is completed with the germline J gene. This sequence joins TRBV5-1 and TRBJ1-1; tentative D call: TRBD1 (6 bases). The V gene lost 0 bases and the J gene lost 3 bases, with 6 bases spanning the gap. The germline CDR1 and CDR2 sequences are SGHRS and YFSETQ. The CDR3 is 13 residues long. CDR3 protein: CASSLGGHTEAFF. The DNA read from the CDR3 is TGCGCCAGCAGCTTGGGGGGGCACACTGAA.

This clone was observed at least ten times. The missing CDR3 end, 3 residues past where the read stops, is filled in from the germline J gene. This same CDR3 is encoded by further DNA sequences in the sample. This sequence joins TRBV12-3 or TRBV12-4 and TRBJ1-5, with TRBD1 matching over 7 bases. This CDR3 has 14 amino acids. J gave up 2 bases and V 3 bases, and 1 base lay outside the gene matches. CDR3 bases read: TGTGCCAGCAGTTTCACAGGGGGCAATCAGCCC. Its protein product is CASSFTGGNQP. The entire CDR3 sequence reads CASSFTGGNQPQHF.

This clone was found many times. One junction end does not reproduce the germline sequence, and a read error may be involved. The CDR3 goes on 3 residues after the read ends, and that part is filled in from the germline J gene. This chain uses TRBV7-7 with TRBJ2-1; perhaps TRBD1 as D (6 bases). The CDR3 loop spans 15 amino acids. CDR1 is SSHAT, CDR2 FNYEAQ, per germline (reference sequence). The CDR3 region is CASSRTGSSYNEQFF. The DNA read from the CDR3 is TGTGCTAGCAGCCGAACAGGGAGTTCCTACAATGAG.

This clone was detected many times. The CDR3 reads CASSLDPTSTYEQYF. The sequenced part of the CDR3 DNA is TGCGCCAGCAGCTTGGACCCGACTAGTACCTACGAG. V and J are TRBV5-1 and TRBJ2-7, with a possible D match to TRBD2 (6 bases). With the read ending 3 residues before the CDR3 end, the germline J gene is used to fill in that end. Germline CDR1 SGHRS, CDR2 YFSETQ. The CDR3 length is 15 residues. Trimming cost V 0 bases and J 2 bases, with 12 bases left between them.

This clone was seen repeatedly, ten times or more. The read gets to within 3 residues of the CDR3 end, and the germline J gene fills in the rest. The gene calls are TRBV2 and TRBJ2-3; D is uncertain. The V and J ends lost 8 bases and 5 bases respectively, with 11 bases between them. The CDR3 contains 12 residues. CDR1 and CDR2 (germline): SNHLY, FYNNEI. The sequenced part of the CDR3 DNA is TGTGCCAGCGCGGCCTCCGAAGATACG. Its protein is CASAASEDT. Given in full, the CDR3 is CASAASEDTQYF.

This clone was detected only a few times. From the germline J gene comes the end of the CDR3, since the read stops 3 residues before it. V is TRBV16 and J is TRBJ1-5; 9 positions match TRBD1. V was clipped by 2 bases and J by 3 bases; unmatched bases: 8. Germline V gene lookup returns CDR1 KGHSY and CDR2 FQNENV. There are 17 residues in the CDR3. The CDR3 region is CASSQPGQGSNNQPQHF. The CDR3 DNA, read in part, is TGTGCCAGCAGCCAACCGGGACAGGGATCGAACAATCAGCCC.

This clone has a count of ten or more. The CDR3 end lies 3 residues beyond the end of the read and is filled in from the germline J gene. This chain links TRBV20-1 with TRBJ2-2; a weak D match, TRBD1 (6 bases). Germline values: CDR1 DFQATT, CDR2 SNEGSKA (reference sequence). This CDR3 region has 13 residues. The sequenced part of the CDR3 DNA is TGCAGTGTGTGGGTCAGGGGTCAAGAAAAG. Encoded protein: CSVWVRGQEK. The full CDR3 is CSVWVRGQEKLFF.

There are many counts of this clone. The junction departs from the called germline gene at one end, perhaps through a read error. The read finishes 3 residues shy of the CDR3 end, and the germline J gene is used to complete it. This chain links TRBV7-7 with TRBJ2-1, with a possible D match to TRBD2 (5 bases). Germline lookup yields CDR1 SSHAT and CDR2 FNYEAQ (reference sequence). This CDR3 contains 15 residues. Partial CDR3 DNA: TGTGCTAGCAGCTTAGAGGCAGGTGAGGGTATTGAG. It is translated as CASSLEAGEGIE. The CDR3 in its entirety is CASSLEAGEGIEQFF.

This clone was found a few times. Being one base from a much bigger clone, this may be a read error. The CDR3 end falls 3 residues outside the read, so it is completed with the germline J gene. This rearrangement joins TRBV30 to TRBJ2-3; 13 positions match TRBD2. Germline assignment: CDR1 GTSNPN and CDR2 SVGIG (reference sequence). This CDR3 has 18 amino acids. The DNA read from the CDR3 is TGTGCCTGGAGTATCGGGACTAGCGGGGTCTGGTACCAAGAGACG. This encodes CAWSIGTSGVWYQET. The entire CDR3 sequence reads CAWSIGTSGVWYQETQYF.

The table lists this clone with many counts. The read falls 3 residues short of the CDR3 end, and the missing part is taken from the germline J gene. V gene TRBV5-1 combines with J gene TRBJ1-1, with 7 positions matching TRBD1. This CDR3 has 13 residues. Germline trimming cut 5 bases from V and 0 bases from J; bases unmatched to any gene: 1. The germline V gene has CDR1 SGHRS and CDR2 YFSETQ. CDR3 sequence reads: CASRQGLNTEAFF. CDR3 DNA, as far as it was read: TGCGCCAGCAGACAGGGGCTGAACACTGAA.

This clone was counted between two and nine times. With the read ending 3 residues before the CDR3 end, the germline J gene is used to fill in that end. The J gene is TRBJ2-5, the V gene TRBV7-6; D not resolved. The CDR3 totals 13 residues. Looked up from germline, CDR1 is SGHVS and CDR2 is FNYEAQ. CDR3 protein: CTNSLEAGETQYF. The covered CDR3 bases are TGTACCAACAGCTTAGAGGCTGGAGAGACC.

This clone was detected many times. With the read ending 3 residues before the CDR3 end, the germline J gene is used to fill in that end. The chain combines TRBV20-1 with TRBJ1-5, with 8 bases lining up with TRBD1. Germline V gives CDR1 DFQATT, CDR2 SNEGSKA (reference sequence). CDR3 length: 13 amino acids. Germline trimming cut 6 bases from V and 0 bases from J; bases unmatched to any gene: 1. This CDR3 is CSARGPSNQPQHF. CDR3 DNA (partial): TGCAGTGCCAGGGGGCCTAGCAATCAGCCC.

This clone was detected ten times or more. The CDR3 end lies 3 residues beyond the end of the read and is filled in from the germline J gene. The chain uses TRBV10-3 and TRBJ1-4; D remains ambiguous. Trimming left V 0 bases short and J 7 bases short, with 6 bases between. Germline lookup yields CDR1 ENHRY and CDR2 SYGVKD. CDR3 length: 13 residues. The CDR3: CAISESKGEKLFF. CDR3 DNA, as far as it was read: TGTGCCATCAGTGAGTCGAAGGGTGAAAAA.